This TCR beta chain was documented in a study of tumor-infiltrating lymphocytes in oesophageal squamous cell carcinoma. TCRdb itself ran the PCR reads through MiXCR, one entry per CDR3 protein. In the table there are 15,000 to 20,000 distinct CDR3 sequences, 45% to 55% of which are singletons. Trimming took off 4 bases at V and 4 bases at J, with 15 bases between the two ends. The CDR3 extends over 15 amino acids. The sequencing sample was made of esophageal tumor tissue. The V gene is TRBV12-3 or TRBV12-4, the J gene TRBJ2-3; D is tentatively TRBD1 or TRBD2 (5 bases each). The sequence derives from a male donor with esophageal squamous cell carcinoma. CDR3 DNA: TGTGCCAGCAGTTCTGAGGGAAGGGGCGCAGATACGCAGTATTTT. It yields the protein CASSSEGRGADTQYF.